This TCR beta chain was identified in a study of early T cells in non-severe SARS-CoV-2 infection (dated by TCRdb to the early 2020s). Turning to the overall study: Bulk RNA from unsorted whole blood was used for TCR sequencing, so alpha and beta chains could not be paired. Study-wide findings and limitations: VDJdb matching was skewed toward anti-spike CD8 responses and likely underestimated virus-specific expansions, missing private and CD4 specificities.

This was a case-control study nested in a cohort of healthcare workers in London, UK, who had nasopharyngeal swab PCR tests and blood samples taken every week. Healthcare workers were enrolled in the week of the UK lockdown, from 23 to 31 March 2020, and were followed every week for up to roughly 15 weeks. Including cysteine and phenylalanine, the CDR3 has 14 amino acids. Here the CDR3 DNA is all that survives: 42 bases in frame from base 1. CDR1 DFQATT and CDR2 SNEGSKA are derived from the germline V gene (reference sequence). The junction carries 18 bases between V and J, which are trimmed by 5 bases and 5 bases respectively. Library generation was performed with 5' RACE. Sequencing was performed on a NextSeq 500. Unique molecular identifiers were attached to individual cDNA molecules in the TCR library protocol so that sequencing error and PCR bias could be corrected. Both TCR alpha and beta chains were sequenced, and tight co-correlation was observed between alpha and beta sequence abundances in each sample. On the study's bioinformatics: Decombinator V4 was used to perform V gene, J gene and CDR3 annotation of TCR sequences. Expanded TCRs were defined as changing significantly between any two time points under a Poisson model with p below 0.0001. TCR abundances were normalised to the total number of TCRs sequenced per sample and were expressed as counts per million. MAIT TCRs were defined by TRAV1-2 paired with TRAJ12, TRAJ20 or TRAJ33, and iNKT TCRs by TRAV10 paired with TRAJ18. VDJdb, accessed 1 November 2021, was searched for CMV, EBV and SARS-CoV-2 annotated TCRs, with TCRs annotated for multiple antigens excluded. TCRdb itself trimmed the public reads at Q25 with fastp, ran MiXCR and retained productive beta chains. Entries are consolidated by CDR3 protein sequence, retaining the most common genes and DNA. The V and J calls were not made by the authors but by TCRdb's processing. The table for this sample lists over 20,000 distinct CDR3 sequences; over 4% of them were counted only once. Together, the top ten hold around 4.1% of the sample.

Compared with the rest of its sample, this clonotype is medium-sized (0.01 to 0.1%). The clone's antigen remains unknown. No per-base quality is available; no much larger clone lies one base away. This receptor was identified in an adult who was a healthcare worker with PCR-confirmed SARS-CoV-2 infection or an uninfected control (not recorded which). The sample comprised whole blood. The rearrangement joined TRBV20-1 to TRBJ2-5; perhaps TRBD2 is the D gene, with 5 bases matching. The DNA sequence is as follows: TGCAGTGCTCCCGAAGTCGCGGGCGGGGAGACCCAGTACTTC. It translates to CSAPEVAGGETQYF.